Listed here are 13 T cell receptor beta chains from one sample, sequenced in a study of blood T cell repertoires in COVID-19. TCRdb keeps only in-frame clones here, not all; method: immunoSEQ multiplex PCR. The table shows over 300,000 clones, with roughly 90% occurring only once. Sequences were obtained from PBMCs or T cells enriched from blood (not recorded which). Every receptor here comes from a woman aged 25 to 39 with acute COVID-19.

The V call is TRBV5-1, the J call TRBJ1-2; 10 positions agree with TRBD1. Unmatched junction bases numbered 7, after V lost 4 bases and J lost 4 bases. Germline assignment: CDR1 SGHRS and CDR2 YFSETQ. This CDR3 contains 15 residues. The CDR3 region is CASSLTGGSIYGYTF. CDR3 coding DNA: TGCGCCAGCAGCCTGACAGGGGGCTCTATCTATGGCTACACCTTC.

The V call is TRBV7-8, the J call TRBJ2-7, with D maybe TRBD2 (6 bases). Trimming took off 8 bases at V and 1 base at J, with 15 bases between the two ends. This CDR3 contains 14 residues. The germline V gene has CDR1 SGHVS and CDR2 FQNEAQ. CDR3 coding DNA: TGTGCCAGCCAGGGAGGCCCTATTTCCTACGAGCAGTACTTC. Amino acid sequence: CASQGGPISYEQYF.

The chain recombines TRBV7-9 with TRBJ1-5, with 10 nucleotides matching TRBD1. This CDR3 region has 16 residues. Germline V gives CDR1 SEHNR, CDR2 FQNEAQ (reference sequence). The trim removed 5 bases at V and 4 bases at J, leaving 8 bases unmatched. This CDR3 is CASSILTGGHNQPQHF. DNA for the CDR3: TGTGCCAGCAGCATATTGACAGGGGGCCATAATCAGCCCCAGCATTTT.

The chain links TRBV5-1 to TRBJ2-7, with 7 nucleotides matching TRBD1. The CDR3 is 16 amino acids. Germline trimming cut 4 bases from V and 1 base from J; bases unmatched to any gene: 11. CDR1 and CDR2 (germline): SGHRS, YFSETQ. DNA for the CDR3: TGCGCCAGCAGCGCAAGAACAGGGGTTCGATCCTACGAGCAGTACTTC. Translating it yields CASSARTGVRSYEQYF. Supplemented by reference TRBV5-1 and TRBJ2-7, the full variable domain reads KAGVTQTPRYLIKTRGQQVTLSCSPISGHRSVSWYQQTPGQGLQFLFEYFSETQRNKGNFPGRFSGRQFSNSRSEMNVSTLELGDSALYLCASSARTGVRSYEQYFGPGTRLTVT.

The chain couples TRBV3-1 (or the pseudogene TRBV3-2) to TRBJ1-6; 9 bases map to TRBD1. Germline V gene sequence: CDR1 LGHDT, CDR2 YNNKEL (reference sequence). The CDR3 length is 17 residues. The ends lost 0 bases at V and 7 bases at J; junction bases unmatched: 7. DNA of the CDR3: TGTGCCAGCAGCCAAGAGAGGGGGACAGGGCGGAATTCACCCCTCCACTTT. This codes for CASSQERGTGRNSPLHF.

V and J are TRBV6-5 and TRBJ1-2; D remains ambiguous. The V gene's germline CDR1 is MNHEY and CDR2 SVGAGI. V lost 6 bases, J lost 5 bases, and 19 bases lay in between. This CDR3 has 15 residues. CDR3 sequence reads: CASRPPLAGQYGYTF. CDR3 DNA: TGTGCCAGCAGACCCCCCCTCGCAGGCCAATATGGCTACACCTTC.

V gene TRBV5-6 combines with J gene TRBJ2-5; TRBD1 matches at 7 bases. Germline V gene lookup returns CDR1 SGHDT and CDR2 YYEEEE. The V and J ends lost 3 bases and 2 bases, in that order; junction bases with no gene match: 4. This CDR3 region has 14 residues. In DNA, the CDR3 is TGTGCCAGCAGCTATCGGACAGGACAAGAGACCCAGTACTTC. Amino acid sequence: CASSYRTGQETQYF. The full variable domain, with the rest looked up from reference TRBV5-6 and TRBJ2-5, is DAGVTQSPTHLIKTRGQQVTLRCSPKSGHDTVSWYQQALGQGPQFIFQYYEEEERQRGNFPDRFSGHQFPNYSSELNVNALLLGDSALYLCASSYRTGQETQYFGPGTRLLVL.

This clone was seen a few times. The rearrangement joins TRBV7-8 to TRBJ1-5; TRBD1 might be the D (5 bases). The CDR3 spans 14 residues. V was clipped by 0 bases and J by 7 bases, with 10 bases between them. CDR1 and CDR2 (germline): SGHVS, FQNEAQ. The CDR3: CASSLAGVIQPQHF. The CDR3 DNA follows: TGTGCCAGCAGCTTAGCAGGGGTGATCCAGCCCCAGCATTTT.

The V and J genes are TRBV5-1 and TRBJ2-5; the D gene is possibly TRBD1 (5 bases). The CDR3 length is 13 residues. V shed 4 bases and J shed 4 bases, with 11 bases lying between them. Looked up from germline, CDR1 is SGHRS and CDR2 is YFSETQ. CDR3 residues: CASSSGASETQYF. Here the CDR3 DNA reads TGCGCCAGCAGCAGTGGGGCGTCAGAGACCCAGTACTTC.

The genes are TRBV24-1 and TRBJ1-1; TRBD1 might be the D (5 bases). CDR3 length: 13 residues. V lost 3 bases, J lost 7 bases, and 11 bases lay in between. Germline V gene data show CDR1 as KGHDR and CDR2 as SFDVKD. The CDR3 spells CATSDRGGIEAFF. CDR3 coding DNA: TGTGCCACCAGTGATCGCGGGGGAATTGAAGCTTTCTTT.

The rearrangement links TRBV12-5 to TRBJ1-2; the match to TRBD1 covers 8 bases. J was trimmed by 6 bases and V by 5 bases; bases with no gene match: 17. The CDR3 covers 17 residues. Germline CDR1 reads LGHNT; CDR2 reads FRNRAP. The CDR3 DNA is TGTGCTAGTGGTCCGTGGGACAGGACAATTTTTAGCGATGGCTACACCTTC. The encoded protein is CASGPWDRTIFSDGYTF. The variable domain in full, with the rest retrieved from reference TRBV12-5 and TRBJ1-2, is DARVTQTPRHKVTEMGQEVTMRCQPILGHNTVFWYRQTMMQGLELLAYFRNRAPLDDSGMPKDRFSAEMPDATLATLKIQPSEPRDSAVYFCASGPWDRTIFSDGYTFGSGTRLTVV.

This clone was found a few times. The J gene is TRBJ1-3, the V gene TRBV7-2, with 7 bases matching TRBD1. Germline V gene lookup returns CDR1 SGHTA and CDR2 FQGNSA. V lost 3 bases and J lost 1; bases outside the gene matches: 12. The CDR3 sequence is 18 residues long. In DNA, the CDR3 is TGTGCCAGCAGCTTGGGGGTAGACAGGGTTTTATCTGGAAACACCATATATTTT. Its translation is CASSLGVDRVLSGNTIYF.

CDR3 residues: CASSLGYLAGEETQYF. CDR3 nucleotides: TGTGCCAGCAGCTTAGGTTATCTAGCGGGTGAAGAGACCCAGTACTTC. The rearrangement uses TRBV7-2 and TRBJ2-5; TRBD2 aligns across 8 bases. Germline lookup yields CDR1 SGHTA and CDR2 FQGNSA. The CDR3 totals 16 residues. The V and J ends lost 1 base and 3 bases, in that order; junction bases with no gene match: 7.